Below, 18 T cell receptor beta chains from the same sample are listed, as sequenced in a study of blood T cell repertoires in COVID-19. The repertoire was sequenced with immunoSEQ multiplex PCR; TCRdb's copy has only in-frame clones and lacks some. The sample carries around 57,000 clones, 85% to 90% recorded once. Source material: peripheral blood. These receptors all come from a woman over 75 with active COVID-19.

The V call is TRBV7-6, the J call TRBJ2-3, with D maybe TRBD2 (6 bases). CDR1 SGHVS and CDR2 FNYEAQ come from the germline V gene. The germline V and J ends were trimmed by 0 bases and 11 bases, with 12 bases remaining between them. This CDR3 region has 13 residues. CDR3 protein: CASSLARGNLQYF. CDR3 DNA: TGTGCCAGCAGCTTAGCCCGGGGGAACCTGCAGTATTTT.

This clone has a single count. The chain joins TRBV9 to TRBJ1-2; D is possibly TRBD1 (5 bases). CDR1 is SGDLS, CDR2 YYNGEE, per germline. The germline V and J ends were trimmed by 4 bases and 0 bases, with 16 bases remaining between them. The CDR3 consists of 16 residues. The CDR3 region has the DNA TGTGCCAGCAGCTCAGGGCACGACTCGGCTAACTATGGCTACACCTTC. This encodes CASSSGHDSANYGYTF.

The chain uses TRBV2 and TRBJ1-2; 9 nucleotides match TRBD1. The CDR3 sequence is 14 residues long. Germline V gene lookup returns CDR1 SNHLY and CDR2 FYNNEI. With V trimmed by 8 bases and J by 5 bases, 9 bases remained unmatched. The chain's CDR3 is CASRRTDRGYGYTF. The CDR3 DNA sequence: TGTGCCAGCCGTAGGACCGACAGGGGGTATGGCTACACCTTC. Drawing the rest from reference TRBV2 and TRBJ1-2, the complete variable domain is EPEVTQTPSHQVTQMGQEVILRCVPISNHLYFYWYRQILGQKVEFLVSFYNNEISEKSEIFDDQFSVERPDGSNFTLKIRSTKLEDSAMYFCASRRTDRGYGYTFGSGTRLTVV.

The chain combines TRBV5-6 with TRBJ2-1; 10 bases are a match to TRBD2. Per germline, CDR1 SGHDT and CDR2 YYEEEE. CDR3 size: 16 residues. V lost 0 bases, J lost 2 bases, and 2 bases stayed unmatched. DNA for the CDR3: TGTGCCAGCAGCTTGGAGCGGGGGGGGACCTACAATGAGCAGTTCTTC. Translating it yields CASSLERGGTYNEQFF.

The chain has TRBV30 and TRBJ2-1; TRBD2 agrees at 13 bases. V shed 2 bases and J 5 bases; nucleotides not matched to a gene: 3. The germline CDR1 and CDR2 sequences are GTSNPN and SVGIG (reference sequence). The CDR3 is 15 residues long. This CDR3 is CAWSTGLAGDNEQFF. CDR3 in DNA: TGTGCCTGGAGTACCGGACTAGCGGGGGACAATGAGCAGTTCTTC.

The chain employs TRBV2 and TRBJ2-3, with 9 bases aligning to TRBD2. Per the germline V gene, CDR1 is SNHLY and CDR2 is FYNNEI. The V and J ends lost 5 bases and 1 base, in that order; junction bases with no gene match: 1. CDR3 size: 14 residues. This CDR3 reads CASSKRGGTDTQYF. CDR3 DNA sequence: TGTGCCAGCAGTAAGCGGGGGGGCACAGATACGCAGTATTTT.

This clone is a singleton in its sample. Different DNA sequences within this sample yield the same CDR3. This chain connects TRBV15 to TRBJ1-4, with D uncertain. The V gene lost 6 bases and the J gene lost 4 bases, with 21 bases spanning the gap. CDR3 length equals 17 residues. The germline gives CDR1 LNHNV, CDR2 YYDKDF (reference sequence). The CDR3 nucleotides read TGTGCCACCAGATCCCCTGAGGGCGCGGGTAGTAATGAAAAACTGTTTTTT. It is translated as CATRSPEGAGSNEKLFF.

The chain joins TRBV11-3 to TRBJ1-2, with TRBD1 identical over 9 bases. The germline gives CDR1 SGHNT, CDR2 YENEEA. The trim removed 8 bases at V and 4 bases at J, leaving 17 bases unmatched. The CDR3 spans 17 residues. For the CDR3, the DNA is TGTGCCAGCCGAATCCGGGACAGGGTTTCTCCGAGCTATGGCTACACCTTC. This encodes CASRIRDRVSPSYGYTF.

V usage is TRBV7-3 and J usage is TRBJ2-1; TRBD2 is a possible D gene (5 bases). Germline CDR1 SGHTA, CDR2 FQGTGA. The CDR3 loop spans 13 amino acids. Trimming took off 4 bases at V and 3 bases at J, with 7 bases between the two ends. CDR3 sequence reads: CASSSGIYNEQFF. Written as DNA, the CDR3 is TGTGCCAGCAGCTCGGGGATCTACAATGAGCAGTTCTTC.

CDR3 DNA sequence: TGTGCCAGCAGCGGACAGGGGGCGCGAGATGGCTACACCTTC. Its translation: CASSGQGARDGYTF. The V and J genes are TRBV7-9 and TRBJ1-2, with 11 positions matching TRBD1. The ends lost 5 bases at V and 6 bases at J; junction bases unmatched: 5. Germline-derived CDR1 and CDR2 are SEHNR and FQNEAQ (reference sequence). The CDR3 has 14 residues.

The chain joins TRBV6-2 or TRBV6-3 to TRBJ2-5; 10 bases align to TRBD1. The CDR3 runs to 13 residues. Germline V gene sequence: CDR1 MNHEY, CDR2 SVGEGT. V lost 6 bases to trimming and J lost 5 bases; unmatched junction nucleotides: 3. This chain's CDR3 is CASSPGQGETQYF. The CDR3 DNA follows: TGTGCCAGCAGCCCGGGACAGGGGGAGACCCAGTACTTC.

The chain uses TRBV4-3 and TRBJ1-2, with D maybe TRBD1 (6 bases). The V end was cut by 0 bases, the J end by 3 bases, with 11 bases between. The CDR3 is made up of 15 amino acids. Germline V gives CDR1 LGHNA, CDR2 YSLEER. The CDR3 bases are TGCGCCAGCAGCCAAGATTCCAGGGGATACTATGGCTACACCTTC. Translated: CASSQDSRGYYGYTF.

The chain has TRBV4-1 and TRBJ2-7; 11 bases agree with TRBD2. Germline V gene lookup returns CDR1 MGHRA and CDR2 YSYEKL. V was pared by 4 bases and J by 3 bases, with 14 bases of the junction left unmatched. This CDR3 region has 18 residues. CDR3 sequence: CASSPKLSSGGTIYEQYF. The CDR3 nucleotides read TGCGCCAGCAGCCCGAAACTATCTAGCGGGGGGACGATCTACGAGCAGTACTTC.

V usage is TRBV12-3 or TRBV12-4 and J usage is TRBJ2-7, with D tentatively TRBD2 (5 bases). The CDR3 extends over 13 amino acids. The V and J ends lost 6 bases and 7 bases respectively, with 16 bases between them. The CDR3 spells CASSPSRLGEQYF. CDR3 coding DNA: TGTGCCAGCAGCCCTAGCCGTCTGGGTGAGCAGTACTTC.

The chain has TRBV6-6 and TRBJ2-7, with TRBD1 matching over 8 bases. The CDR3 sequence is 14 residues long. Germline V lookup: CDR1 MNHNY, CDR2 SVGAGI (reference sequence). The V gene end was trimmed by 4 bases and the J gene end by 6 bases; junction bases not matched to a gene: 8. The CDR3 sequence: CASSSSDRGGEQYF. The CDR3 DNA sequence: TGTGCCAGCAGTTCGTCAGACAGGGGTGGCGAGCAGTACTTC.

This clone was seen only once. The rearrangement uses TRBV7-8 and TRBJ2-5; 13 bases are a match to TRBD2. V lost 5 bases to trimming and J lost 5 bases; unmatched junction nucleotides: 8. Germline CDR1 reads SGHVS; CDR2 reads FQNEAQ. This CDR3 is 16 amino acids long. The CDR3 coding sequence is TGTGCCAGCAGCCCGCGACTAGCGGGAGGAGGGGAGACCCAGTACTTC. Translating gives CASSPRLAGGGETQYF. Complete variable domain (other parts from reference TRBV7-8 and TRBJ2-5): GAGVSQSPRYKVAKRGQDVALRCDPISGHVSLFWYQQALGQGPEFLTYFQNEAQLDKSGLPSDRFFAERPEGSVSTLKIQRTQQEDSAVYLCASSPRLAGGGETQYFGPGTRLLVL.

This sequence joins TRBV29-1 and TRBJ2-3, with 7 nucleotides matching TRBD2. This CDR3 is 14 amino acids long. The germline V gene has CDR1 SQVTM and CDR2 ANQGSEA. V lost 4 bases to trimming and J lost 2 bases; unmatched junction nucleotides: 6. This CDR3 is CSVADAGVTDTQYF. CDR3 nucleotides: TGCAGCGTTGCTGATGCGGGGGTCACAGATACGCAGTATTTT.

V and J are TRBV7-6 and TRBJ2-1; 7 bases align to TRBD2. Trimming took 0 bases from V and 4 from J; bases not matched to a gene: 3. The length of the CDR3 is 15 residues. Germline values: CDR1 SGHVS, CDR2 FNYEAQ. The CDR3 loop reads CASSLAAGLYNEQFF. Here the CDR3 DNA reads TGTGCCAGCAGCTTAGCAGCGGGGCTATACAATGAGCAGTTCTTC.